A selection of T cell receptor beta chains follows, all from one sample in a study of spatial heterogeneity in lung cancer. TCRdb called the 5' RACE reads again in MiXCR, with one record for every CDR3 protein. The sample lists tens of thousands of distinct CDR3 sequences, 3% to 4% occurring once. Sequences were derived from PBMCs, sampled at surgery. These receptors originate from a female donor with early-stage non-small cell lung cancer. Both conserved end residues are part of each CDR3. D genes are given only for firm matches. Not all rows give a size; the values are once, few, many and, for expanded clones, a class.

V gene	J gene	D gene	clone size	CDR3 DNA	CDR3 protein
TRBV7-3	TRBJ2-5	TRBD1	-	TGTGCCAGCAGCTCGGGACAGGGTGAGACCCAGTACTTC	CASSSGQGETQYF
TRBV30	TRBJ2-3	TRBD2	many	TGTGCCTGGAGTGTAGCCGGGAGGGCCACAGATACGCAGTATTTT	CAWSVAGRATDTQYF
TRBV3-1	TRBJ2-5	TRBD2	-	TGTGCCAGCAGCCGGACTAGTTTCGAGACCCAGTACTTC	CASSRTSFETQYF
TRBV7-8	TRBJ2-1	TRBD2	many	TGTGCCAGCAGCCTTTCGGGACTAGAAGGGAATGAGCAGTTCTTC	CASSLSGLEGNEQFF
TRBV5-4	TRBJ1-2	-	many	TGTGCCAGCAGAAAACCGTCGGGCAGGGGCAATGGCTACACCTTC	CASRKPSGRGNGYTF
TRBV7-9	TRBJ2-6	-	many	TGTGCCAGCAGCCTCCTTAGTGTCCCTGGGGCCAACGTCCTGACTTTC	CASSLLSVPGANVLTF
TRBV4-2	TRBJ1-5	TRBD1	few	TGTGTCAGCAGGATGACAGGGGGCCGCAATCAGCCCCAGCATTTT	CVSRMTGGRNQPQHF
TRBV4-1	TRBJ2-1	-	many	TGCGCCAGCAGCCAAGAGGTCGCGGAAGCCCCTCACAATGAGCAGTTCTTC	CASSQEVAEAPHNEQFF
TRBV2	TRBJ2-1	TRBD2	many	TGTGCCAGCAACCGACTTCCAGCGGGAGGATACAATGAGCAGTTCTTC	CASNRLPAGGYNEQFF
TRBV20-1	TRBJ2-1	TRBD2	few	TGCAGTGCTATCAGCGGGAGCTCCTACAATGAGCAGTTCTTC	CSAISGSSYNEQFF